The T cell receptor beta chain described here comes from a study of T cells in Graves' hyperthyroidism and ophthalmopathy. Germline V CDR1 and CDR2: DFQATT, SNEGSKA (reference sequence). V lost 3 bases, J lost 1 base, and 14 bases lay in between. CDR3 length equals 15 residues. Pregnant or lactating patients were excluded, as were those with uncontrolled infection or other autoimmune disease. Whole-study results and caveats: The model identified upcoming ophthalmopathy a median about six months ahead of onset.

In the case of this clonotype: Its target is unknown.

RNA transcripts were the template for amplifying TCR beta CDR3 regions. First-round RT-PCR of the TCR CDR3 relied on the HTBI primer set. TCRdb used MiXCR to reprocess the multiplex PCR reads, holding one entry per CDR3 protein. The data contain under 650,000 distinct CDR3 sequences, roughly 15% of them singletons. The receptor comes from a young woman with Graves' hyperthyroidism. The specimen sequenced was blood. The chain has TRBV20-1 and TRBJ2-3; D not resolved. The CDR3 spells CSASFGELRTDTQYF. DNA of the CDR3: TGCAGTGCTAGCTTCGGCGAACTACGCACAGATACGCAGTATTTT.